Listed below are T cell receptor beta chains from one sample, sequenced in a study of blood T cell repertoires in COVID-19. Profiled with immunoSEQ multiplex PCR; TCRdb holds only in-frame clones, not every one. The data hold about 160,000 clones, with roughly 82% observed a single time. What was sequenced was peripheral blood. Every receptor here comes from a woman in her 40s with COVID-19, enrolled during active disease. Each CDR3 is given with its conserved first and last residue. A D gene is named only where the DNA matches it firmly. Part of the rows lack a size; the others show once, few, many or a class for expanded clones.

>NA|TRBJ2-3|TRBV30|NA
TGTGCCTGGAGTAAGATAGGGGGCACAGATACGCAGTATTTT
CAWSKIGGTDTQYF
>NA|TRBJ2-7|TRBV28|TRBD1
TGTGCCAGCAGCACCTCCGGGACAGCCTTAACCTACGAGCAGTACTTC
CASSTSGTALTYEQYF
>NA|TRBJ1-1|TRBV6-6|NA
TGTGCCAGCAGTTACTCGAGAGGGTTGAACACTGAAGCTTTCTTT
CASSYSRGLNTEAFF
>NA|TRBJ1-1|TRBV28|NA
TGTGCCAGCAGTTCAATGAACACTGAAGCTTTCTTT
CASSSMNTEAFF
>once|TRBJ1-2|TRBV7-9|TRBD1
TGTGCCAGCAGCTTGTGGGACAGGGGGCAAGGCGGCTACACCTTC
CASSLWDRGQGGYTF
>NA|TRBJ2-7|TRBV9|NA
TGTGCCAGCAGCCCGAGAGAGGGTAGCTCCTACGAGCAGTACTTC
CASSPREGSSYEQYF
>NA|TRBJ2-2|TRBV5-4|TRBD1
TGTGCCAGCAGCCCGACAGGGGCGAACACCGGGGAGCTGTTTTTT
CASSPTGANTGELFF
>once|TRBJ2-1|TRBV27|TRBD2
TGTGCCAGCAGTTTCTTTAATGGACTAGCGGGGGGTTCGAGCTCCTACAATGAGCAGTTCTTC
CASSFFNGLAGGSSSYNEQFF
>NA|TRBJ2-5|TRBV7-6|TRBD1
TGTGCCAGCAGCGACCCAAGGACAGGCTTCCAAGAGACCCAGTACTTC
CASSDPRTGFQETQYF
>few|TRBJ1-2|TRBV7-9|NA
TGTGCCAGCAGCCCACCGCAGGGCGGTGGCTACACCTTC
CASSPPQGGGYTF
>NA|TRBJ1-1|TRBV2|TRBD1
TGTGCCAGCAGTGAAGCGGGGACAGACGTGAACACTGAAGCTTTCTTT
CASSEAGTDVNTEAFF
>NA|TRBJ2-4|TRBV30|TRBD1
TGTGCCTGGAGTGTACAGGGGGACATTCAGTACTTC
CAWSVQGDIQYF
>once|TRBJ2-3|TRBV30|TRBD2
TGTGCCTGGAGCATCAGCGGGGGCACAGATACGCAGTATTTT
CAWSISGGTDTQYF
>NA|TRBJ2-1|TRBV10-1|TRBD2
TGCGCCAGCAGCGAGGGACTAGCGGGGTTCAATGAGCAGTTCTTC
CASSEGLAGFNEQFF
>NA|TRBJ1-1|TRBV19|TRBD1
TGTGCCAGTAGTACACGACAGGGAAAGAACACTGAAGCTTTCTTT
CASSTRQGKNTEAFF
>NA|TRBJ2-5|TRBV19|TRBD1
TGTGCCAGTAGTATTAGACAGGGAGAGACCCAGTACTTC
CASSIRQGETQYF
>NA|TRBJ1-1|TRBV2|NA
TGTGCCAGCAGTGAAGACAGCTGGAACACTGAAGCTTTCTTT
CASSEDSWNTEAFF
>NA|TRBJ1-6|TRBV12-5|NA
TGTGCTAGTGGAACTGGACAGTCTAATTCACCCCTCCACTTT
CASGTGQSNSPLHF
>once|TRBJ2-5|TRBV19|TRBD2
TGTGCCAGTAGGACTAGCGGGAGCCAGACCCAGTACTTC
CASRTSGSQTQYF
>NA|TRBJ1-2|TRBV12-3/TRBV12-4|TRBD1
TGTGCCAGCAGTTCCCCGGGACAGGGAGGCTACACCTTC
CASSSPGQGGYTF
>NA|TRBJ1-4|TRBV6-5|NA
TGTGCCAGCAGTTACAGGGGGGGTAATGAAAAACTGTTTTTT
CASSYRGGNEKLFF
>NA|TRBJ2-3|TRBV5-4|TRBD2
TGTGCCAGCAGGCCCCCTTGGACTAGGAGCACAGATACGCAGTATTTT
CASRPPWTRSTDTQYF
>NA|TRBJ1-1|TRBV2|NA
TGTGCCAGCAGTGTCTCAGTCAACACTGAAGCTTTCTTT
CASSVSVNTEAFF
>NA|TRBJ2-4|TRBV7-9|NA
TGTGCCAGCAGCCAACTTAATAAAAACATTCAGTACTTC
CASSQLNKNIQYF
>few|TRBJ2-1|TRBV27|TRBD2
TGTGCCAGCAGTTTAGGGACTAGCTCCTACAATGAGCAGTTCTTC
CASSLGTSSYNEQFF
>NA|TRBJ1-3|TRBV4-1|TRBD1
TGCGCCAGCAGCCAAGGACAGGGAGAATGGACTGGAAACACCATATATTTT
CASSQGQGEWTGNTIYF
>NA|TRBJ2-7|TRBV27|NA
TGTGCCAGCAGGCTCAGCAGGAATGGTTACGAGCAGTACTTC
CASRLSRNGYEQYF
>NA|TRBJ2-3|TRBV5-4|TRBD2
TGTGCCAGCAGCTTGGGGGCGGGGGCAGATACGCAGTATTTT
CASSLGAGADTQYF
>NA|TRBJ1-6|TRBV6-2/TRBV6-3|TRBD1
TGTGCCAGCAGTTACTATCGGGACAGTATGAATTCACCCCTCCACTTT
CASSYYRDSMNSPLHF
>NA|TRBJ1-1|TRBV7-6|TRBD1
TGTGCCAGCAGCAAGGCAGGGGGCATAAACACTGAAGCTTTCTTT
CASSKAGGINTEAFF
>NA|TRBJ1-6|TRBV6-5|TRBD1
TGTGCCAGCACGCCGGACAGGGATAATTCACCCCTCCACTTT
CASTPDRDNSPLHF
>NA|TRBJ2-5|TRBV19|NA
TGTGCCAGTAGTATGTCCGGGGGTCGAGAGACCCAGTACTTC
CASSMSGGRETQYF
>NA|TRBJ2-1|TRBV12-3/TRBV12-4|TRBD2
TGTGCCAGCAGTTCAGGACTAGTTGGGCGGCAGTTCTTC
CASSSGLVGRQFF
>NA|TRBJ1-5|TRBV27|TRBD1
TGTGCCAGCAGTCCTGGACAGGGGGTCCAGCCCCAGCATTTT
CASSPGQGVQPQHF
>NA|TRBJ2-5|TRBV19|TRBD2
TGTGCCACTTCCTCCGGACTAGTCGAGACCCAGTACTTC
CATSSGLVETQYF
>NA|TRBJ2-2|TRBV25-1|NA
TGTGCCAGCAGTTACTTCGGGACGAACACCGGGGAGCTGTTTTTT
CASSYFGTNTGELFF
>NA|TRBJ2-3|TRBV27|TRBD2
TGTGCCAGCAGTCCCCCCGGGACTAGCGCCCTTACCGGGGGGACAGATACGCAGTATTTT
CASSPPGTSALTGGTDTQYF
>few|TRBJ2-2|TRBV7-7|TRBD1
TGTGCTAGCAGCTTCGGACAGGGCACCGGGGAGCTGTTTTTT
CASSFGQGTGELFF
>NA|TRBJ2-3|TRBV5-5|TRBD1
TGTGCCAGCAACCGGGACAGCCGCCGTGAAGATACGCAGTATTTT
CASNRDSRREDTQYF
>NA|TRBJ1-6|TRBV7-9|TRBD1
TGTGCCAGCAGCGCCGGGACAGGGGGCTCAAATTCACCCCTCCACTTT
CASSAGTGGSNSPLHF
>NA|TRBJ2-2|TRBV2|TRBD1
TGTGCCACACGATCCGGGACAGTAAAAACCGGGGAGCTGTTTTTT
CATRSGTVKTGELFF
>NA|TRBJ1-1|TRBV5-1|NA
TGCGCCAGCAGCTCCAATCCGGGGTTTAACACTGAAGCTTTCTTT
CASSSNPGFNTEAFF
>NA|TRBJ2-5|TRBV30|TRBD1
TGTGCCTGGGGCCATCGGACAGGGGGCGGGGAGACCCAGTACTTC
CAWGHRTGGGETQYF
>NA|TRBJ1-4|TRBV19|NA
TGTGCCAGTAGTTCAGGACTCCTGTGGGAAAAACTGTTTTTT
CASSSGLLWEKLFF
>NA|TRBJ1-5|TRBV4-1|TRBD1
TGCGCCAGCAGCCAAGAGACAGGGAGCAATCAGCCCCAGCATTTT
CASSQETGSNQPQHF
>NA|TRBJ1-1|TRBV5-8|TRBD1
TGTGCCAGCAGCCCCAGGGGGACTGAAGCTTTCTTT
CASSPRGTEAFF
>NA|TRBJ2-3|TRBV4-2|TRBD2
TGTGCCAGCACCCTTGGGACTAGCGAAGATACGCAGTATTTT
CASTLGTSEDTQYF
>NA|TRBJ2-5|TRBV7-2|TRBD1
TGTGCCAGCAGCCTGCGACAGGGACAGACCCAGTACTTC
CASSLRQGQTQYF
>NA|TRBJ2-5|TRBV29-1|NA
TGCAGCGTCTCAGGGAAAGAGACCCAGTACTTC
CSVSGKETQYF
>NA|TRBJ2-5|TRBV15|NA
TGTGCCACCAGCAGAGGCACACGGACAGAAGAGACCCAGTACTTC
CATSRGTRTEETQYF